The 7 T cell receptor beta chains below all came from one sample that was sequenced in a study of cytomegalovirus exposure and HLA in healthy donors. It was with 60 Vbeta and 13 Jbeta primers that the PCR ran. Profiling relied on immunoSEQ multiplex PCR, and the TCRdb table lists in-frame clones only, not all of them. The sample consists of nearly 110,000 clones, over 55% of them appearing once. The specimen was PBMCs. These receptors were taken from a female donor in good health and CMV-seronegative.

This clone was counted only a few times. This chain uses TRBV7-2 with TRBJ1-3; 10 bases align to TRBD1. Germline CDR1 SGHTA, CDR2 FQGNSA. The CDR3 sequence is 16 residues long. V lost 5 bases to trimming and J lost 2 bases; unmatched junction nucleotides: 6. The CDR3, as DNA: TGTGCCAGCAGCCCAACCGGGACAGGGGCTGGAAACACCATATATTTT. As protein: CASSPTGTGAGNTIYF.

The V call is TRBV4-2, the J call TRBJ1-3; 11 nucleotides align to TRBD1. The germline gives CDR1 LGHNA, CDR2 YNFKEQ. Unmatched junction bases numbered 6, after V lost 1 base and J lost 7 bases. The CDR3 spans 16 residues. CDR3 residues: CASSQVGGTGGNTIYF. In nucleotides, the CDR3 is TGTGCCAGCAGCCAAGTGGGGGGGACAGGGGGGAACACCATATATTTT.

V usage is TRBV6-5 and J usage is TRBJ1-1; D is ambiguous. Trimming took off 4 bases at V and 3 bases at J, with 15 bases between the two ends. Germline-derived CDR1 and CDR2 are MNHEY and SVGAGI. This CDR3 has 15 residues. CDR3 sequence: CASSFLMTKYTEAFF. CDR3 in DNA: TGTGCCAGCAGTTTTTTGATGACTAAGTACACTGAAGCTTTCTTT.

V and J are TRBV7-9 and TRBJ2-1, with D perhaps matching TRBD1 (6 bases). V was cut by 7 bases and J by 0 bases, with 13 bases left in between. CDR1 and CDR2 from the germline V gene are SEHNR and FQNEAQ (reference sequence). The CDR3 is 15 amino acids. CDR3 sequence (DNA): TGTGCCAGCACCGGCAGGGGTCCCTCCTACAATGAGCAGTTCTTC. Translated, it gives CASTGRGPSYNEQFF.

This clone was seen only a few times. The chain joins TRBV19 to TRBJ1-5; the match to TRBD1 covers 9 bases. Germline lookup yields CDR1 LNHDA and CDR2 SQIVND (reference sequence). The junction had 6 bases not matched to a gene; V was cut back by 8 bases and J by 4 bases. This CDR3 is built from 14 residues. Written as DNA, the CDR3 is TGTGCCAGTTCAAGGACAGGGGAGAATCAGCCCCAGCATTTT. Protein sequence: CASSRTGENQPQHF.

The CDR3 DNA is TGTGCCAGCAGTGCGTACAATGAGCAGTTCTTC. This gives the protein CASSAYNEQFF. This sequence joins TRBV25-1 and TRBJ2-1; unclear D gene. The CDR3 covers 11 residues. Trimming removed 4 bases from V and 4 bases from J, with 2 bases in between. Germline CDR1 reads MGHDK; CDR2 reads SYGVNS.

CDR3 coding DNA: TGTGCCAGCAGGACGGGACACCTCTCCTACGAGCAGTACTTC. Its protein product is CASRTGHLSYEQYF. J is TRBJ2-7 and V is TRBV27, with D tentatively TRBD1 (6 bases). V lost 6 bases to trimming and J lost 0 bases, with 12 bases between them. CDR1 and CDR2 from the germline V gene are MNHEY and SMNVEV (reference sequence). The CDR3 consists of 14 residues.